These T cell receptor beta chains were read from a single sample in a study of T cells in Graves' hyperthyroidism and ophthalmopathy. Using its own MiXCR run on the multiplex PCR reads, TCRdb lists one record per CDR3 protein. The repertoire consists of hundreds of thousands of distinct CDR3 sequences, with roughly 20% occurring once and the leading ten covering 30% to 40%. The sample taken for sequencing was blood. All receptors derive from a man between 25 and 39 years old with Graves' ophthalmopathy. Each CDR3 is given with its conserved first and last residue. The D gene is left open where the match is weak. Rows may omit the clone size; those that give it use once, few, many or a size class.

clone size | J gene | V gene | D gene | CDR3 DNA | CDR3 protein
many | TRBJ1-1 | TRBV2 | - | TGTGCCAGCAGTCCCAGGGTAGACGGCACTGAAGCTTTCTTT | CASSPRVDGTEAFF
- | TRBJ1-5 | TRBV6-5 | - | TGTGCCAGCAGTTACTCCGGGTTTCCAGGAGGGCAGCCCCAGCATTTT | CASSYSGFPGGQPQHF
many | TRBJ1-5 | TRBV3-1 | TRBD1 | TGTGCCAGCAGCCAGACAGGGTTCAATCAGCCCCAGCATTTT | CASSQTGFNQPQHF
- | TRBJ2-2 | TRBV7-9 | TRBD1 | TGTGCCAGCAGCCACGGACAGGCGAGGACCGGGGAGCTGTTTTTT | CASSHGQARTGELFF
- | TRBJ1-6 | TRBV6-6 | TRBD1 | TGTGCCAGCAGTTACTCACCCCGGACAGGGGACGGCTTTGCGGATTCACCCCTCCACTTT | CASSYSPRTGDGFADSPLHF
- | TRBJ2-1 | TRBV27 | - | TGTGCCAGCAGTTTACACGCGGAATCCTACAATGAGCAGTTCTTC | CASSLHAESYNEQFF
- | TRBJ2-2 | TRBV6-4 | TRBD2 | TGTGCCCCTAGCGGGAGCTCGACCGGGGAGCTGTTTTTT | CAPSGSSTGELFF
- | TRBJ2-2 | TRBV13 | TRBD1 | TGTGCCAGCAGCTTGGAAGACAGGGACACCGGGGAGCTGTTTTTT | CASSLEDRDTGELFF
many | TRBJ1-5 | TRBV28 | - | TGTGCCAGCAGTTTAGTAGTTAGCAATCAGCCCCAGCATTTT | CASSLVVSNQPQHF
few | TRBJ2-2 | TRBV6-1 | TRBD2 | TGTGCCAGCAGTCATAGCGGGATCGCTGCCGGGGAGCTGTTTTTT | CASSHSGIAAGELFF